The source of this T cell receptor beta chain is a study of T-cell memory formation after mild COVID-19. On the study more broadly: The TCR clusters were mostly specific to one donor. Study-wide results and limits: The pre-infection memory compartment contained some responding clones, suggesting cross-reactive memory joined.

About this clonotype itself: The antigen remains undetermined.

The CDR3 is 14 residues long. The germline CDR1 and CDR2 sequences are SGHTA and FQGTGA. Trimming left V 5 bases short and J 6 bases short, with 16 bases between. Each CDR3 protein is one row after TCRdb ran MiXCR on the 5' RACE reads. The sample holds 500,000 to 650,000 distinct CDR3 sequences, less than 25% seen once. What was sequenced was PBMCs or a T cell subset sorted from them (not recorded which). The sequence was collected from an adult woman who had mild COVID-19 (a few samples of this study predate the infection). Cell type and time point are not known. The chain uses TRBV7-3 and TRBJ2-5, with a weak D call TRBD1 (6 bases). The CDR3 coding sequence is TGTGCCAGCAGCGCCCCCGGGCAGGGGAAGACCCAGTACTTC. Translated: CASSAPGQGKTQYF.